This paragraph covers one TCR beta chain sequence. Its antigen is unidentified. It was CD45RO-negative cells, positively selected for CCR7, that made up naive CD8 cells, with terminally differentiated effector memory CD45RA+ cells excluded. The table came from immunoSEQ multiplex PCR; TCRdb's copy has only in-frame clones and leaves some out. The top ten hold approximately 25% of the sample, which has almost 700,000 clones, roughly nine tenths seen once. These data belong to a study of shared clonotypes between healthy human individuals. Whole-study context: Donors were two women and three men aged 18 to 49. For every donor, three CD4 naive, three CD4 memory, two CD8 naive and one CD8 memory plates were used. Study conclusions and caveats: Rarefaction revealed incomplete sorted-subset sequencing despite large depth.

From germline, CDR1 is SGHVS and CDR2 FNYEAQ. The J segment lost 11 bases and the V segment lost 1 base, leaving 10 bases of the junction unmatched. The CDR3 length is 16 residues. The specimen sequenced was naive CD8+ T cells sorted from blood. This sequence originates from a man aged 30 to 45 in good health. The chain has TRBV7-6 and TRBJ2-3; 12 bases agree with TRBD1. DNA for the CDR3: TGTGCCAGCAGCTTAGAGGGGACAGGGGGCGCGCAGGGGCAGTATTTT. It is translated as CASSLEGTGGAQGQYF. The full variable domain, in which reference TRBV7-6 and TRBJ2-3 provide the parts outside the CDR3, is GAGVSQSPRYKVTKRGQDVALRCDPISGHVSLYWYRQALGQGPEFLTYFNYEAQQDKSGLPNDRFSAERPEGSISTLTIQRTEQRDSAMYRCASSLEGTGGAQGQYFGPGTRLTVL.